This T cell receptor (beta chain) was found in a study of blood T cell repertoires in COVID-19 (TCRdb year 2020). With regard to the full study: Collaborator samples came from the United States, Italy and Spain and covered acute and convalescent phases of COVID-19. The prospective study material was composed of cDNA or gDNA derived from T cells, B-cell-depleted T cells, or PBMCs. The dataset comprised deeply sampled blood TCRbeta repertoires from subjects exposed to, actively infected with, or recovered from COVID-19. The repertoires were released in a freely available public database meant as a resource for research on the immune response to SARS-CoV-2. Samples came from the ongoing ImmuneRACE study (first 160 participants) plus 1,254 subjects from 6 global collaborators. The sample metadata nearly always contained a de-identified subject ID, COVID-19 status, age in years and sex. Where HLA class I and class II types were available, the types were taken from metadata supplied by the sample provider, not from assay-based typing. General study outcomes and caveats: The amount of clinical and demographic metadata varied by source and participant and was provided uncurated.

The immunoSEQ Assay, a bias-controlled multiplex PCR, was used to amplify TCRbeta CDR3 regions from genomic DNA. The published analysis was carried out like this. Within the assay, amplification of reference gene primers was used to estimate how many nucleated cells each sample contained. To quantify the absolute abundance of each unique TCRbeta CDR3 rearrangement, sequence reads were collapsed and filtered. For each sample, productive Simpson clonality was calculated as the square root of Simpson's diversity index across productive rearrangements. Held by TCRdb, this immuneACCESS table contains in-frame sequences only and omits some clones. Under half of the omission traces to an unresolved V gene where checked; the cause of the rest is unknown. Clone size and the V and J calls come from that table; the DNA yielded D and trimming. The sample includes more than 85,000 clones, with 85% observed a single time. 38% of the sample rests with the top ten.

Worth noting for this clone: Its specific antigen is unknown. No base quality values were provided; no much bigger clone lies one nucleotide off.

The germline V gene (reference sequence) specifies LNHDA as CDR1 and SQIVND as CDR2. V is reduced by 3 bases and J by 0 bases, leaving a spacing of 17 bases between them. From cysteine to phenylalanine, the CDR3 is 17 amino acids long. The DNA shown is the 51-base CDR3, in frame from base 1. Collaborating institutions collected whole blood in K2EDTA tubes following their own protocols. For TCRbeta analysis, collaborators shipped samples as frozen whole blood, isolated PBMCs, or DNA extracted from either of those sample types. This TCR came from an elderly man with acute or convalescent COVID-19. The V and J genes are TRBV19 and TRBJ1-1; TRBD1 is a possible D gene, resting on 5 matching bases. Sequencing was carried out using peripheral blood. In nucleotides, the sequence is TGTGCCAGTAGTATTGCCCAAGGGGAACCGATGAACACTGAAGCTTTCTTT. This translates into CASSIAQGEPMNTEAFF.